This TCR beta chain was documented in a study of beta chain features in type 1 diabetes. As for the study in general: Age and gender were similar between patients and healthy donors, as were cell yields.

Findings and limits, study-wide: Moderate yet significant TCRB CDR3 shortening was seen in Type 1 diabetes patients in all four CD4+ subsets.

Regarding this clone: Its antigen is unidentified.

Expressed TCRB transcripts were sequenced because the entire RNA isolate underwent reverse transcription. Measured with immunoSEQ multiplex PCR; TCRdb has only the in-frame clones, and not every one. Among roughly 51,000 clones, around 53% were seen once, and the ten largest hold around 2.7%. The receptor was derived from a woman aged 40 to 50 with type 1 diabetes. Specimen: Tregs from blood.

CDR3 DNA: TGTGCCAGCAGCCCAGGGGGCACGGAGCAGTTCTTC. Protein: CASSPGGTEQFF. The chain carries TRBV7-3 and TRBJ2-1; 8 positions match TRBD1. Germline V gene lookup returns CDR1 SGHTA and CDR2 FQGTGA. The CDR3 totals 12 residues. With 5 bases clipped from V and 10 bases from J, the junction kept 4 bases outside the gene matches.